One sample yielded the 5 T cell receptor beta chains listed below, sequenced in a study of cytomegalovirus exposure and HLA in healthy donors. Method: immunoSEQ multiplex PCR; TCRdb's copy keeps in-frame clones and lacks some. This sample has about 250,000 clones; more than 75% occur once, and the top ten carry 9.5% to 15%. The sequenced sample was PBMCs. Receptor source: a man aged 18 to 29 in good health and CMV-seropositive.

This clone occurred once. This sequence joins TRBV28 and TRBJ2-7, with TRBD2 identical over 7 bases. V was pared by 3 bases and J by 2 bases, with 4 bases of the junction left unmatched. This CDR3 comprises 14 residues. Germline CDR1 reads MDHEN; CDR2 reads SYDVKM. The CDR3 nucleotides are TGTGCCAGCAGTTTCGGAGCGGGACCCTACGAGCAGTACTTC. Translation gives CASSFGAGPYEQYF.

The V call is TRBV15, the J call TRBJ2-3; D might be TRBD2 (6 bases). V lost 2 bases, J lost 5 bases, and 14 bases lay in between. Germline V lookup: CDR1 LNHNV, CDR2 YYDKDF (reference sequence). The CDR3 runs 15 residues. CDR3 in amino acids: CATSRRQTRVDTQYF. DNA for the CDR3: TGTGCCACCAGCAGACGGCAGACTAGGGTAGATACGCAGTATTTT.

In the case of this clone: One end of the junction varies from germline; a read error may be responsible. The CDR3 is CASSKGVASSNEQFF. For the CDR3, the DNA is TGTGCCAGCAGCAAGGGAGTAGCATCCTCCAATGAGCAGTTCTTC. The rearrangement uses TRBV5-8 and TRBJ2-1; possible D gene TRBD2, 5 bases. CDR3 length: 15 residues. Germline V CDR1 and CDR2: SGHTS, YDEGEE. Full variable domain (missing parts from reference TRBV5-8 and TRBJ2-1): EAGVTQSPTHLIKTRGQQATLRCSPISGHTSVYWYQQALGLGLQFLLWYDEGEERNRGNFPPRFSGRQFPNYSSELNVNALELEDSALYLCASSKGVASSNEQFFGPGTRLTVL.

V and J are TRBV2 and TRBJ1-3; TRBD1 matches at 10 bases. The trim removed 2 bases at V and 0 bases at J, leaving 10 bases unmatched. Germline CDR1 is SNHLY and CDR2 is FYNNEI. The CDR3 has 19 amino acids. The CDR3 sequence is CASSENRGQGVLSGNTIYF. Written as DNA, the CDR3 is TGTGCCAGCAGTGAAAATAGAGGACAGGGGGTCCTCTCTGGAAACACCATATATTTT. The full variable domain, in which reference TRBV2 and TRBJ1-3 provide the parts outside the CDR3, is EPEVTQTPSHQVTQMGQEVILRCVPISNHLYFYWYRQILGQKVEFLVSFYNNEISEKSEIFDDQFSVERPDGSNFTLKIRSTKLEDSAMYFCASSENRGQGVLSGNTIYFGEGSWLTVV.

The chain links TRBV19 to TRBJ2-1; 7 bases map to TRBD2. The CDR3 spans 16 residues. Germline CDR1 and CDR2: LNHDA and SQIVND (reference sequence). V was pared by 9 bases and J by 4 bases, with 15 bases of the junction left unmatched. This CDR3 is CASRGGPGREYNEQFF. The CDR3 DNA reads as TGTGCCAGCAGAGGAGGTCCGGGGAGGGAATACAATGAGCAGTTCTTC.